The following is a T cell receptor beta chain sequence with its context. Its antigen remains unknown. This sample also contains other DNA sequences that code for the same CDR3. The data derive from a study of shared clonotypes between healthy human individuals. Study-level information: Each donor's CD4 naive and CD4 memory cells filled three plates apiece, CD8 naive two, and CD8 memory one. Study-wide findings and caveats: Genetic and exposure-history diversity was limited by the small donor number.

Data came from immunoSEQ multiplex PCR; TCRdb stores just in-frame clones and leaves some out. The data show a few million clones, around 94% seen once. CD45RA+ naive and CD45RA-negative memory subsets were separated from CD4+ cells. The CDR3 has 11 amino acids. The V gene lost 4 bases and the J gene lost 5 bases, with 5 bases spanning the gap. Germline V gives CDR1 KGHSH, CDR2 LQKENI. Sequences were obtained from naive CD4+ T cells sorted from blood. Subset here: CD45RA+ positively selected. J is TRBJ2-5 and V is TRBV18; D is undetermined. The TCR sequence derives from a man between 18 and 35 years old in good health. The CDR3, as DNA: TGTGCCAGCTCACGCGAGGAGACCCAGTACTTC. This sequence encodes CASSREETQYF. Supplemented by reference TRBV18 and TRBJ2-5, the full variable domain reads NAGVMQNPRHLVRRRGQEARLRCSPMKGHSHVYWYRQLPEEGLKFMVYLQKENIIDESGMPKERFSAEFPKEGPSILRIQQVVRGDSAAYFCASSREETQYFGPGTRLLVL.